The 20 T cell receptor beta chains presented below share a single source sample, sequenced in a study of blood T cell repertoires in COVID-19. The table came from immunoSEQ multiplex PCR; TCRdb's copy has only in-frame clones and leaves some out. Of some 180,000 clones listed, 70% to 80% were seen once; the top ten hold around 5.4%. The sequencing input was peripheral blood. Receptor source: a woman between 40 and 50 years old with COVID-19, enrolled during active disease.

The chain recombines TRBV18 with TRBJ2-3; 11 nucleotides align to TRBD2. V lost 4 bases, J lost 0 bases, and 12 bases stayed unmatched. CDR1 and CDR2 from the germline V gene are KGHSH and LQKENI. There are 19 residues in the CDR3. CDR3 amino acids: CASSHAGTSGLRSTDTQYF. CDR3 nucleotides: TGTGCCAGCTCACATGCCGGGACTAGCGGTTTACGGAGCACAGATACGCAGTATTTT.

This sequence joins TRBV4-3 and TRBJ2-5; 7 nucleotides line up with TRBD2. CDR1 LGHNA and CDR2 YSLEER come from the germline V gene. The CDR3 covers 14 residues. V lost 2 bases to trimming and J lost 5 bases; unmatched junction nucleotides: 5. The CDR3 nucleotides are TGCGCCAGCAGCCAATGGAAGGGAGGGGAGACCCAGTACTTC. Encoded protein: CASSQWKGGETQYF.

This clone was seen only once. The rearrangement joins TRBV15 to TRBJ2-7, with D unclear. Germline V gene sequence: CDR1 LNHNV, CDR2 YYDKDF (reference sequence). V gave up 0 bases and J gave up 9 bases, with 12 bases separating them. CDR3 size: 13 residues. The CDR3 DNA reads as TGTGCCACCAGCAGAGATAAGGCCAGCGTGCAGTACTTC. Amino acids: CATSRDKASVQYF.

V is TRBV7-9 and J is TRBJ1-3, with D possibly TRBD1 on 5 matching bases. Between the trimmed V and J ends, which lost 5 bases and 0 bases, there was a span of 11 bases. Germline assignment: CDR1 SEHNR and CDR2 FQNEAQ (reference sequence). The CDR3 runs to 15 residues. CDR3 loop: CASSSGALSGNTIYF. Here the CDR3 DNA reads TGTGCCAGCAGCAGCGGGGCTCTCTCTGGAAACACCATATATTTT.

The gene calls are TRBV5-8 and TRBJ2-1, with 12 nucleotides matching TRBD1. The CDR3 has 16 amino acids. The V gene's germline CDR1 is SGHTS and CDR2 YDEGEE. The J segment lost 7 bases and the V segment lost 3 bases, leaving 8 bases of the junction unmatched. The CDR3 nucleotides are TGTGCCAGCAGCTGGCCGGGACAGGGGGCAAGAAATGAGCAGTTCTTC. This translates into CASSWPGQGARNEQFF.

V gene TRBV7-2 combines with J gene TRBJ2-1, with a weak D call TRBD2 (5 bases). The V gene's germline CDR1 is SGHTA and CDR2 FQGNSA. The V end lost 1 base, the J end lost 9 bases, and 16 bases lay between the germline ends. CDR3 length: 15 residues. The CDR3 DNA sequence: TGTGCCAGCAGCTTAGATGCAGCGGTCCTCAGTGAGCAGTTCTTC. Protein product: CASSLDAAVLSEQFF. Complete variable domain (other parts from reference TRBV7-2 and TRBJ2-1): GAGVSQSPSNKVTEKGKDVELRCDPISGHTALYWYRQSLGQGLEFLIYFQGNSAPDKSGLPSDRFSAERTGGSVSTLTIQRTQQEDSAVYLCASSLDAAVLSEQFFGPGTRLTVL.

In its sample, this clone was seen many times. The chain uses TRBV5-1 and TRBJ1-5, with a weak D call TRBD1 (5 bases). Germline loops: CDR1 SGHRS, CDR2 YFSETQ. Between the trimmed V and J ends, which lost 0 bases and 7 bases, there was a span of 14 bases. This CDR3 spans 15 amino acids. CDR3 in amino acids: CASSLVFRDHQPQHF. In DNA, the CDR3 is TGCGCCAGCAGCTTGGTTTTCAGGGATCACCAGCCCCAGCATTTT.

The chain employs TRBV7-3 and TRBJ2-5; 9 bases fit TRBD1. After removal of 4 bases from V and 5 bases from J, the junction contained 5 bases not matched to a gene. The CDR3 loop spans 14 amino acids. From germline, CDR1 is SGHTA and CDR2 FQGTGA. The CDR3 spells CASSSQGQGETQYF. The CDR3 bases are TGTGCCAGCAGCTCCCAAGGACAGGGGGAGACCCAGTACTTC.

The chain combines TRBV25-1 with TRBJ2-1; D might be TRBD2 (6 bases). Germline V gives CDR1 MGHDK, CDR2 SYGVNS. This CDR3 is 16 amino acids long. With 1 base removed from V and 10 bases from J, the gap between germline ends came to 20 bases. CDR3 DNA: TGTGCCAGCAGTGAATCTCCCGGGACTGGAAATGGGGAGCAGTTCTTC. Protein product: CASSESPGTGNGEQFF.

This chain connects TRBV24-1 to TRBJ1-3; no reliable D call. The V end was cut by 9 bases, the J end by 6 bases, with 11 bases between. The germline CDR1 and CDR2 sequences are KGHDR and SFDVKD. There are 12 residues in the CDR3. CDR3 sequence: CATAEALNTIYF. The CDR3 coding sequence is TGTGCCACCGCCGAGGCTTTAAACACCATATATTTT.

The chain carries TRBV6-5 and TRBJ1-2, with no clear D. The CDR3 extends over 13 amino acids. Deletions cut 6 bases from V and 8 bases from J, with 16 bases between. The germline V gene encodes CDR1 MNHEY and CDR2 SVGAGI. The CDR3 loop reads CASRGLPGRGYTF. The DNA for the CDR3 is TGTGCCAGCAGAGGACTCCCTGGACGAGGCTACACCTTC.

The rearrangement links TRBV29-1 to TRBJ1-2, with 10 nucleotides matching TRBD1. CDR3 length equals 14 residues. The germline gives CDR1 SQVTM, CDR2 ANQGSEA. V was pared by 5 bases and J by 3 bases, with 6 bases of the junction left unmatched. The CDR3 nucleotides are TGCAGCGTTCTTGCCGGGACAGGGGACTATGGCTACACCTTC. It is translated as CSVLAGTGDYGYTF.

This clone was detected a few times. The chain employs TRBV5-1 and TRBJ1-4; 8 bases are a match to TRBD1. After removal of 4 bases from V and 5 bases from J, the junction contained 7 bases not matched to a gene. CDR1 and CDR2 from the germline V gene are SGHRS and YFSETQ. The CDR3 extends over 15 amino acids. CDR3 region: CASSMQGAQNEKLFF. The CDR3 nucleotides read TGCGCCAGCAGCATGCAGGGGGCGCAAAATGAAAAACTGTTTTTT.

This chain connects TRBV19 to TRBJ2-1; TRBD2 matches at 7 bases. This CDR3 contains 14 residues. CDR1 and CDR2 (germline): LNHDA, SQIVND (reference sequence). The V gene end was trimmed by 4 bases and the J gene end by 2 bases; junction bases not matched to a gene: 2. The CDR3 DNA sequence: TGTGCCAGTAGTAACGGGGGGACCTACAATGAGCAGTTCTTC. The encoded protein is CASSNGGTYNEQFF.

The CDR3, as DNA: TGTGCCAGCAGTTCAGGGGCCTCCTACGAGCAGTACTTC. It codes for CASSSGASYEQYF. The chain recombines TRBV12-3 or TRBV12-4 with TRBJ2-7, with a tentative D call TRBD1 (6 bases). The CDR3 runs 13 residues. V was trimmed by 4 bases and J by 0 bases, leaving 7 bases between them.

There are a few counts of this clone. V usage is TRBV7-2 and J usage is TRBJ1-4, with a weak D call TRBD1 (5 bases). Germline V lookup: CDR1 SGHTA, CDR2 FQGNSA. Trimming removed 8 bases at V and 7 bases at J, with 17 bases between. This CDR3 has 14 amino acids. This CDR3 reads CASALGGASEKLFF. CDR3 nucleotide sequence: TGTGCCAGCGCCCTCGGCGGGGCAAGTGAAAAACTGTTTTTT.

J is TRBJ2-3 and V is TRBV14; 8 bases map to TRBD2. The CDR3 is 16 amino acids. Germline CDR1 is SGHDN and CDR2 is FVKESK. The V gene end was trimmed by 3 bases and the J gene end by 1 base; junction bases not matched to a gene: 6. CDR3 coding DNA: TGTGCCAGCAGCCAGACAGCGGGGGCCCGCACAGATACGCAGTATTTT. Encoded protein: CASSQTAGARTDTQYF.

This chain links TRBV5-4 with TRBJ2-1, with 8 bases aligning to TRBD2. CDR1 and CDR2 from the germline V gene are SGHNT and YYREEE (reference sequence). With V trimmed by 4 bases and J by 9 bases, 12 bases remained unmatched. The CDR3 length is 15 residues. This CDR3 is CASSGPGTRAVEQFF. CDR3 in DNA: TGTGCCAGCAGCGGACCGGGGACTAGGGCGGTTGAGCAGTTCTTC.

J is TRBJ2-1 and V is TRBV29-1, with TRBD2 identical over 15 bases. J gave up 8 bases and V 5 bases, and 10 bases lay outside the gene matches. The CDR3 is 16 residues long. Germline CDR1 SQVTM, CDR2 ANQGSEA. CDR3 region: CSVLRTSGGAWDEQFF. CDR3 in DNA: TGCAGCGTTCTTAGGACTAGCGGGGGGGCTTGGGATGAGCAGTTCTTC.

The chain uses TRBV20-1 and TRBJ1-5, with 7 bases lining up with TRBD1. Germline V gene lookup returns CDR1 DFQATT and CDR2 SNEGSKA (reference sequence). With V trimmed by 3 bases and J by 1 base, 9 bases remained unmatched. The CDR3 is made up of 16 amino acids. The CDR3 reads CSASRGNRGSNQPQHF. The CDR3 DNA sequence: TGCAGTGCTAGTCGGGGGAACAGGGGAAGCAATCAGCCCCAGCATTTT.